This T cell receptor (beta chain) was identified in a study of T cells in Graves' hyperthyroidism and ophthalmopathy. This clonotype was seen more than once but under ten times. The V end was cut by 2 bases, the J end by 0 bases, with 24 bases between. Germline V gene data show CDR1 as SGHDT and CDR2 as YYEEEE. This CDR3 is 20 amino acids long. TCR beta CDR3 regions were amplified from RNA transcripts. Carried out on the TCR CDR3, a first-round RT-PCR used the HTBI primer set. TCRdb ran MiXCR on the multiplex PCR reads and lists one entry per CDR3 protein. The sample has 310,000 or so distinct CDR3 sequences, 15% to 20% seen once.

The V and J genes are TRBV5-6 and TRBJ2-4; D is unresolved. Sequenced: blood. The sequence came from a woman aged 55-69 years with Graves' ophthalmopathy. The CDR3 sequence: CASSFGLGGEPLLAKNIQYF. The CDR3 nucleotides read TGTGCCAGCAGCTTCGGGCTCGGCGGAGAACCACTACTAGCCAAAAACATTCAGTACTTC.